This T cell receptor beta chain emerged from a study of T cells after yellow fever vaccination. About the research overall: Each low-cell-number fraction was prepared by means of SMART-Seq v4 Ultra Low Input. General observations from the study: Sorted repertoires could include abundant contaminating clonotypes from bulk cells. The CD4 compartment and the CD8 compartment contained a small share of clonotypes in common.

J gave up 9 bases and V 2 bases, and 10 bases lay outside the gene matches. This CDR3 region has 15 residues. In germline, CDR1 is SGHRS, CDR2 YFSETQ. TCRdb reanalysed the 5' RACE reads using MiXCR and keeps one entry per CDR3 protein. The top ten hold more than 0.6% of the sample, which has about 150,000 distinct CDR3 sequences, 5% to 8% seen once. This clonotype was recorded at least ten times. Its target is not known. This clonotype was sampled from a man in his thirties or forties who received the YFV17D yellow fever vaccine. This specimen was CD4+ T cells sorted from PBMCs, taken 10 days after the yellow fever booster vaccination. The gene calls are TRBV5-1 and TRBJ2-1; 8 nucleotides agree with TRBD2. CDR3 protein: CASSLSGLDAGEQFF. In nucleotides, the CDR3 is TGCGCCAGCAGCTTATCGGGACTAGATGCTGGTGAGCAGTTCTTC.